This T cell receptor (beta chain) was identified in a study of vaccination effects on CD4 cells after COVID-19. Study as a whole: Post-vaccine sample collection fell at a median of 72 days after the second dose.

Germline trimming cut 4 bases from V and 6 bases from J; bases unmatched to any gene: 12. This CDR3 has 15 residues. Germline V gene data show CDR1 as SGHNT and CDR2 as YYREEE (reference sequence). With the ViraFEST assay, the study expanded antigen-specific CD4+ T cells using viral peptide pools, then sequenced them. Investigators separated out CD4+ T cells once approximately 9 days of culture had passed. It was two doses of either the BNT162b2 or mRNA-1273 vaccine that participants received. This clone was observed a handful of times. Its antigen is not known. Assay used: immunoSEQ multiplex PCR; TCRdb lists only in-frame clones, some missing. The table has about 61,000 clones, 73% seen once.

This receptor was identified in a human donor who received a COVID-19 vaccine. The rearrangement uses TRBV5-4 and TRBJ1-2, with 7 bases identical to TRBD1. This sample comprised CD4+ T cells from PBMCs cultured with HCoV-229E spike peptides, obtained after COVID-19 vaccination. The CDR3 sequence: CASSDYKTGLDGYTF. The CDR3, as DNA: TGTGCCAGCAGCGATTACAAGACAGGGTTGGATGGCTACACCTTC.